Each of the 32 T cell receptor beta chains below was sequenced from the same sample in a study of early stage breast cancer tumors (dated by TCRdb to 2016 to 2017). Libraries were built with the immunoSEQ multiplex PCR assay. TCRdb carries this immuneACCESS record with in-frame sequences only. Its versions omit some clonotypes, under half of them owing to an unresolved V gene in the studies checked, with the rest unexplained. The table for this sample lists some 72,000 clones; more than 65% of them were counted only once. The leading ten clones occupy 3.5% of the sample. Sequenced material: blood. These TCRs come from a person in their sixties with breast cancer.

This chain connects TRBV6-1 to TRBJ2-4; D unresolved. CDR3 length equals 15 residues. Germline-derived CDR1 and CDR2 are MNHNS and SASEGT. The germline V and J ends were trimmed by 3 bases and 0 bases, with 9 bases remaining between them. Here the CDR3 DNA reads TGTGCCAGCAGTGACCCTTACCTAGCCAAAAACATTCAGTACTTC. It is translated as CASSDPYLAKNIQYF.

The J gene is TRBJ1-5, the V gene TRBV7-8, with D possibly TRBD1 on 5 matching bases. Deletions cut 4 bases from V and 11 bases from J, with 21 bases between. Germline CDR1 reads SGHVS; CDR2 reads FQNEAQ. There are 15 residues in the CDR3. The CDR3 sequence: CASSSSGTTFEAQHF. The CDR3 DNA follows: TGTGCCAGCAGCTCCTCCGGGACGACCTTTGAGGCCCAGCATTTT.

CDR3 protein: CASSFMAGVNTGELFF. CDR3 nucleotides: TGTGCCAGCAGCTTCATGGCAGGTGTAAACACCGGGGAGCTGTTTTTT. The rearrangement joins TRBV5-8 to TRBJ2-2; D gene uncertain. Trimming took off 2 bases at V and 2 bases at J, with 13 bases between the two ends. Germline V CDR1 and CDR2: SGHTS, YDEGEE. CDR3 length: 16 residues.

The genes are TRBV5-1 and TRBJ2-7, with a tentative D call TRBD1 (5 bases). Germline V gene sequence: CDR1 SGHRS, CDR2 YFSETQ. The CDR3 totals 14 residues. The V end was cut by 2 bases, the J end by 0 bases, with 9 bases between. CDR3 DNA sequence: TGCGCCAGCAGCTTAACAGGCGTCTCCTACGAGCAGTACTTC. Its protein is CASSLTGVSYEQYF.

The J gene is TRBJ2-7, the V gene TRBV7-8; D might be TRBD2 (6 bases). This CDR3 is built from 15 residues. Germline V gene data show CDR1 as SGHVS and CDR2 as FQNEAQ. V dropped 7 bases and J dropped 1 base, with 17 bases sitting between them. The CDR3 DNA reads as TGTGCCAGCACCTCTGGCGGGGTACGGTCCTACGAGCAGTACTTC. It translates to CASTSGGVRSYEQYF.

The chain's CDR3 is CAVGPDRGEKLFF. The CDR3 nucleotides are TGTGCCGTAGGGCCGGACAGAGGAGAAAAACTGTTTTTT. The chain joins TRBV19 to TRBJ1-4, with a weak D call TRBD1 (6 bases). The V end lost 11 bases, the J end lost 8 bases, and 18 bases lay between the germline ends. The germline gives CDR1 LNHDA, CDR2 SQIVND (reference sequence). This CDR3 region has 13 residues.

This chain connects TRBV7-2 to TRBJ2-3, with 8 bases fitting TRBD2. Germline V lookup: CDR1 SGHTA, CDR2 FQGNSA. V was pared by 5 bases and J by 4 bases, with 8 bases of the junction left unmatched. The CDR3 consists of 15 residues. The CDR3 here is CASSRGAGGADTQYF. In nucleotides, the CDR3 is TGTGCCAGCAGCAGAGGGGCGGGGGGAGCAGATACGCAGTATTTT.

As to this clone: The junction does not match germline at one end; this may be a read error. The chain has TRBV7-8 and TRBJ1-5; possible D gene TRBD1, 5 bases. The CDR3 totals 14 residues. CDR1 is SGHVS, CDR2 FQNEAQ, per germline. Written as DNA, the CDR3 is TGTGCCAGCAGCCTAATGTCGGTATTCGGGACTAAGGTTTTT. It translates to CASSLMSVFGTKVF.

This sequence joins TRBV28 and TRBJ2-5; weak D call: TRBD2 (5 bases). Trimming took off 2 bases at V and 4 bases at J, with 11 bases between the two ends. Germline CDR1 is MDHEN and CDR2 is SYDVKM. This CDR3 region has 14 residues. DNA for the CDR3: TGTGCCAGCAGTTTACAGGACTTCCGAGAGACCCAGTACTTC. Protein product: CASSLQDFRETQYF.

This clone was seen a handful of times. The chain employs TRBV4-2 and TRBJ1-6; 9 bases align to TRBD1. The CDR3 loop spans 14 amino acids. Unmatched junction bases numbered 1, after V lost 4 bases and J lost 6 bases. CDR1 is LGHNA and CDR2 is YNFKEQ in the germline V gene. DNA of the CDR3: TGTGCCAGCAGCCGGGACAGGGTTAATTCACCCCTCCACTTT. Protein: CASSRDRVNSPLHF.

J is TRBJ1-2 and V is TRBV6-1; TRBD1 aligns across 8 bases. Germline V CDR1 and CDR2: MNHNS, SASEGT. The CDR3 runs 14 residues. Trimming at V came to 4 bases and at J to 7 bases, leaving 8 bases not matched to a gene. CDR3 sequence reads: CASSGSGGIAGYTF. The DNA for the CDR3 is TGTGCCAGCAGTGGTTCAGGGGGCATCGCTGGCTACACCTTC.

This sequence joins TRBV5-8 and TRBJ1-5; tentatively, D is TRBD1 (5 bases). Germline-derived CDR1 and CDR2 are SGHTS and YDEGEE. The CDR3 has 14 amino acids. The V end was cut by 1 base, the J end by 5 bases, with 10 bases between. CDR3 sequence: CASSLPGAHQPQHF. The CDR3 region has the DNA TGTGCCAGCAGCTTGCCCGGGGCCCATCAGCCCCAGCATTTT. The full variable domain, completed using reference TRBV5-8 and TRBJ1-5, is EAGVTQSPTHLIKTRGQQATLRCSPISGHTSVYWYQQALGLGLQFLLWYDEGEERNRGNFPPRFSGRQFPNYSSELNVNALELEDSALYLCASSLPGAHQPQHFGDGTRLSIL.

The V call is TRBV28, the J call TRBJ2-7; TRBD1 matches 9 bases. The CDR3 contains 15 residues. With 2 bases clipped from V and 2 bases from J, the junction kept 4 bases outside the gene matches. The germline V gene has CDR1 MDHEN and CDR2 SYDVKM. CDR3 nucleotide sequence: TGTGCCAGCAGTTTAACAGGGGGCATACCCTACGAGCAGTACTTC. This codes for CASSLTGGIPYEQYF.

This chain links TRBV28 with TRBJ2-1; D may correspond to TRBD1 or TRBD2 (6 bases each). Germline CDR1 and CDR2: MDHEN and SYDVKM. V was shortened by 8 bases and J by 6 bases, with 17 bases between the two germline ends. The length of the CDR3 is 14 residues. The DNA for the CDR3 is TGTGCCAGCGGAACGGGGGCCCCGATCAATGAGCAGTTCTTC. It codes for CASGTGAPINEQFF. Full variable domain (missing parts from reference TRBV28 and TRBJ2-1): DVKVTQSSRYLVKRTGEKVFLECVQDMDHENMFWYRQDPGLGLRLIYFSYDVKMKEKGDIPEGYSVSREKKERFSLILESASTNQTSMYLCASGTGAPINEQFFGPGTRLTVL.

This rearrangement joins TRBV18 to TRBJ1-5; tentatively, D is TRBD1 (5 bases). The CDR3 spans 15 residues. V was trimmed by 2 bases and J by 6 bases, leaving 14 bases between them. In germline, CDR1 is KGHSH, CDR2 LQKENI. The chain's CDR3 is CASSPRAGPVQPQHF. The CDR3 DNA sequence: TGTGCCAGCTCACCAAGGGCAGGGCCAGTTCAGCCCCAGCATTTT.

V is TRBV14 and J is TRBJ2-1; D unresolved. The CDR3 covers 13 residues. The germline CDR1 and CDR2 sequences are SGHDN and FVKESK. Trimming pared 1 base from V and 7 bases from J, leaving 8 bases between. CDR3 region: CASSQVTLNEQFF. The CDR3 bases are TGTGCCAGCAGCCAAGTGACGCTTAATGAGCAGTTCTTC.

The V and J genes are TRBV2 and TRBJ1-2; D perhaps matches TRBD1 (6 bases). V lost 2 bases to trimming and J lost 2 bases, with 18 bases between them. The CDR3 extends over 17 amino acids. Germline assignment: CDR1 SNHLY and CDR2 FYNNEI. Written as DNA, the CDR3 is TGTGCCAGCAGTGAAACCCCCCCAGGGGCCGCAAACTATGGCTACACCTTC. It yields the protein CASSETPPGAANYGYTF.

V is TRBV2 and J is TRBJ2-2, with a possible D match to TRBD2 (5 bases). Per germline, CDR1 SNHLY and CDR2 FYNNEI. The length of the CDR3 is 14 residues. Trimming removed 3 bases at V and 7 bases at J, with 12 bases between. This chain's CDR3 is CASSDLGVGGELFF. The CDR3 bases are TGTGCCAGCAGTGACTTGGGAGTTGGCGGGGAGCTGTTTTTT.

The V call is TRBV15, the J call TRBJ2-1; 10 bases agree with TRBD2. Per germline, CDR1 LNHNV and CDR2 YYDKDF (reference sequence). This CDR3 has 16 residues. V shed 3 bases and J 5 bases; nucleotides not matched to a gene: 7. The CDR3 is CATSRRSGGANNEQFF. CDR3 bases: TGTGCCACCAGCAGGAGGAGCGGGGGGGCAAACAATGAGCAGTTCTTC.

V gene TRBV28 combines with J gene TRBJ1-6; a possible D gene is TRBD1 (5 bases). Trimming left V 8 bases short and J 4 bases short, with 18 bases between. Germline CDR1 and CDR2: MDHEN and SYDVKM. The CDR3 spans 16 residues. The CDR3 here is CASEGQGGNYNSPLHF. The CDR3, as DNA: TGTGCCAGCGAGGGGCAGGGCGGAAATTATAATTCACCCCTCCACTTT.

In regard to this clone: Other DNA sequences from this sample encode an identical CDR3 as well. This rearrangement joins TRBV2 to TRBJ2-3; D unclear. V was pared by 6 bases and J by 0 bases, with 10 bases between. The V gene's germline CDR1 is SNHLY and CDR2 FYNNEI. CDR3 size: 14 residues. CDR3: CASSPGLSTDTQYF. The CDR3 region has the DNA TGTGCCAGCAGCCCTGGGCTGAGCACAGATACGCAGTATTTT.

The chain combines TRBV11-2 with TRBJ2-7, with 10 bases fitting TRBD1. Germline V gives CDR1 SGHAT, CDR2 FQNNGV. V dropped 1 base and J dropped 3; count of bases not matched to a gene: 12. The CDR3 runs 18 residues. CDR3 DNA sequence: TGTGCCAGCAGCTTAGCTAGTGGACAGGGGGGGGGTGTCTACGAGCAGTACTTC. Protein sequence: CASSLASGQGGGVYEQYF.

This clone has a single count. The rearrangement joins TRBV7-3 to TRBJ2-5, with 8 positions matching TRBD1. V gave up 2 bases and J gave up 4 bases; unmatched junction bases: 9. The V gene's germline CDR1 is SGHTA and CDR2 FQGTGA. The CDR3 runs 16 residues. The CDR3 spells CASSLGGQASGETQYF. The CDR3 bases are TGTGCCAGCAGCTTAGGGGGACAGGCATCGGGAGAGACCCAGTACTTC.

This chain uses TRBV19 with TRBJ2-3; 7 positions agree with TRBD2. CDR1 is LNHDA and CDR2 is SQIVND in the germline V gene (reference sequence). Trimming at V came to 5 bases and at J to 2 bases, leaving 4 bases not matched to a gene. The CDR3 contains 14 residues. CDR3 sequence: CASSPRDYTDTQYF. Here the CDR3 DNA reads TGTGCCAGTAGTCCCCGGGACTACACAGATACGCAGTATTTT.

The chain has TRBV28 and TRBJ1-1; D ambiguous. CDR3 length: 14 residues. In germline, CDR1 is MDHEN, CDR2 SYDVKM. V was shortened by 4 bases and J by 6 bases, with 15 bases between the two germline ends. The CDR3 bases are TGTGCCAGCAGTTCCATGGCCAGGTTCTCTGAAGCTTTCTTT. This encodes CASSSMARFSEAFF.

The genes are TRBV2 and TRBJ2-7; possibly TRBD1 or TRBD2 for D (5 bases each). Germline V gene lookup returns CDR1 SNHLY and CDR2 FYNNEI. The CDR3 consists of 12 residues. The ends were cut back, 6 bases at V and 8 bases at J, with 14 bases in the middle. Here the CDR3 reads CASSPGTEKQYF. The DNA of the CDR3 is TGTGCCAGCAGCCCCGGGACCGAGAAGCAGTACTTC.

V gene TRBV5-1 combines with J gene TRBJ1-3; D is undetermined. Deletions cut 2 bases from V and 0 bases from J, with 6 bases between. Per germline, CDR1 SGHRS and CDR2 YFSETQ. The CDR3 sequence is 14 residues long. CDR3 DNA sequence: TGCGCCAGCAGCTTCCGTATCTCTGGAAACACCATATATTTT. It yields the protein CASSFRISGNTIYF.

The V and J genes are TRBV30 and TRBJ2-7; TRBD2 is a possible D gene (7 bases). The CDR3 spans 13 residues. Germline V lookup: CDR1 GTSNPN, CDR2 SVGIG (reference sequence). The V end lost 0 bases, the J end lost 5 bases, and 11 bases lay between the germline ends. CDR3 protein: CAWSVWGGNEQYF. For the CDR3, the DNA is TGTGCCTGGAGTGTTTGGGGGGGCAACGAGCAGTACTTC.

Regarding this clone: The junction departs from germline at one end; a sequencing error may be responsible. This chain links TRBV6-6 with TRBJ1-6; 9 bases fit TRBD1. CDR1 is MNHNY, CDR2 SVGAGI, per germline (reference sequence). CDR3 size: 16 residues. The CDR3 coding sequence is TGTGCCAGCAGTTACCGGACAGGGGCTGATAAATCACCCCTCCACTTT. Translating it yields CASSYRTGADKSPLHF.

This chain connects TRBV9 to TRBJ2-1, with 10 bases matching TRBD1. CDR1 SGDLS and CDR2 YYNGEE come from the germline V gene. CDR3 length: 16 amino acids. V shed 0 bases, J shed 6 bases, and the junction held 6 bases outside the gene matches. This chain's CDR3 is CASSVDGTGVINEQFF. CDR3 DNA: TGTGCCAGCAGCGTAGACGGGACAGGGGTAATCAATGAGCAGTTCTTC.

This chain joins TRBV23-1 and TRBJ2-7; 7 nucleotides match TRBD1. TRBV23-1 is given ORF status, its function remaining uncertain. The CDR3 covers 15 residues. The V segment lost 5 bases and the J segment 1 base; nucleotides outside the gene matches: 8. The CDR3 loop reads CASSKDRMISYEQYF. The DNA of the CDR3 is TGCGCCAGCAGTAAGGACAGGATGATTTCCTACGAGCAGTACTTC.

The chain combines TRBV5-1 with TRBJ1-1; D unresolved. The CDR3 consists of 14 residues. Germline V gives CDR1 SGHRS, CDR2 YFSETQ. V was pared by 2 bases and J by 4 bases, with 12 bases between. The CDR3: CASSFQVGSTEAFF. CDR3 sequence (DNA): TGCGCCAGCAGCTTTCAGGTTGGGAGCACTGAAGCTTTCTTT.